These T cell receptor beta chains were read from a single sample in a study of cytomegalovirus exposure and HLA in healthy donors. TCRdb keeps only in-frame clones here, not all; method: immunoSEQ multiplex PCR. The sample gives over 150,000 clones, approximately 84% of which show up once; around 4.8% is in the top ten. Sequencing was carried out using PBMCs. All receptors come from a man younger than 35 in good health and CMV-seronegative. Each CDR3 is given with its conserved first and last residue. Each record gives: D gene, clone size, J gene, V gene, CDR3 DNA, CDR3 protein. A D gene is named only where the DNA matches it firmly. Some rows mark clone size as missing; the rest say once, few, many or name a class of expanded clone.

TRBD2 . TRBJ2-7 TRBV28 TGTGCCAGCAGTTTTTCGGCTAGCGGGGACGAGCAGTACTTC CASSFSASGDEQYF
. . TRBJ1-5 TRBV19 TGTGCCAGTAGTATAACTGGGACACGTAGCAATCAGCCCCAGCATTTT CASSITGTRSNQPQHF
. few TRBJ2-1 TRBV19 TGTGCCAGTAGTATAGAAGACGGGTCCTACAATGAGCAGTTCTTC CASSIEDGSYNEQFF
. once TRBJ2-1 TRBV7-6 TGTGCCAGCAGCTCGGACTTACTCAATGAGCAGTTCTTC CASSSDLLNEQFF
. . TRBJ2-7 TRBV28 TGTGCCAGCAGACAGGACTCCTACGAGCAGTACTTC CASRQDSYEQYF
. . TRBJ2-5 TRBV7-9 TGTTCCAGCAGCTTTCAGGTCCAAGAGACCCAGTACTTC CSSSFQVQETQYF
. few TRBJ1-5 TRBV4-1 TGCGCCAGCAGCCAAGCGAGCGGGGATCAGCCCCAGCATTTT CASSQASGDQPQHF
. . TRBJ2-3 TRBV18 TGTGCCAGCTCACAGACACAGGGTACCGGCACAGATACGCAGTATTTT CASSQTQGTGTDTQYF
. few TRBJ1-1 TRBV14 TGTGCCAGCAGCCAATCGGCGGGAGGGGGCACTGAAGCTTTCTTT CASSQSAGGGTEAFF
. . TRBJ1-2 TRBV9 TGTGCCAGCAGCGCCCGCGGGGAGGGTCCAGGATCGCGCTACACCTTC CASSARGEGPGSRYTF
. . TRBJ1-4 TRBV10-3 TGTGCCATCAGTGACACAGCAAATAATGAAAAACTGTTTTTT CAISDTANNEKLFF
. . TRBJ2-7 TRBV9 TGTGCCAGCAGCGCCCCGGGAGCCCACGAGCAGTACTTC CASSAPGAHEQYF
TRBD1 few TRBJ2-7 TRBV10-3 TGTGCCATCAGGGACTCGACAGGGAACTACGAGCAGTACTTC CAIRDSTGNYEQYF
. . TRBJ1-2 TRBV12-5 TGTGCTAGTGGTTACTGGGGCGATGGCTACACCTTC CASGYWGDGYTF
TRBD1 . TRBJ2-7 TRBV19 TGTGCCAGTAGCTACGGGACAGTCTCCTACGAGCAGTACTTC CASSYGTVSYEQYF
TRBD1 . TRBJ2-4 TRBV27 TGTGCCAGCAGTAGAGGGACAGTAGAAAACATTCAGTACTTC CASSRGTVENIQYF